Sequencing of this T cell receptor beta chain was carried out in a study of Ad26.COV2.S vaccination and SARS-CoV-2 variants. Study-level background: Intramuscular Ad26.COV2.S doses were given once or twice, 56 days apart. Study results and caveats: Breadth of non-spike TCRs did not differ between vaccinees and placebo recipients.

Treatment defined: about 20 received Ad26.COV2.S at low or high dose, single or two shots; 5 received placebo; per-sample allocation not given. Collection of samples fell on day 63 after the first vaccine or placebo injection. Deletions cut 10 bases from V and 3 bases from J, with 13 bases between. Germline V gene data show CDR1 as ENHRY and CDR2 as SYGVKD. The CDR3 is 12 amino acids. Concerning this clone itself: Its antigen is not known.

Here immunoSEQ multiplex PCR was the method, and the copy in TCRdb shows in-frame clones only, minus some. The sample includes 300,000 to 350,000 clones, 85% seen only once; the top ten take 2.1%. The V gene is TRBV10-3, the J gene TRBJ2-7; no definite D call. This sequence originates from a person aged 18-60 years who received the Ad26.COV2.S COVID-19 vaccine or a placebo. The material sequenced was peripheral blood, taken in a trial of Ad26.COV2.S vaccine versus placebo. The CDR3 bases are TGTGCCACCCAGGCTTATGGCTACGAGCAGTACTTC. Translation gives CATQAYGYEQYF.